This T cell receptor beta chain stems from a study of OX40 agonist ivuxolimab in advanced cancers. General study findings and limits: Normalized expansion of T-cell clones was also low for some nonresponders.

TCRdb keeps only in-frame clones here, not all; method: immunoSEQ multiplex PCR. The top ten hold about 0.82% of the sample, which has approximately 70,000 clones, roughly 85% seen once. J was trimmed by 3 bases and V by 7 bases; bases with no gene match: 5. From germline, CDR1 is ENHRY and CDR2 SYGVKD. This CDR3 contains 16 residues. Blood was sampled at baseline, cycle 4 day 1, and cycle 7 day 1. Notes on this clone: Antigen unknown.

Sequenced material: CD4+ or CD8+ T cells sorted from blood, taken in a trial of the OX40 agonist ivuxolimab. The chain is built from TRBV10-3 and TRBJ2-1; 14 positions match TRBD2. The TCR sequence derives from an adult with an advanced solid tumor such as melanoma, head and neck, liver or kidney cancer. CDR3 DNA: TGTGCCATCAATCCCGGGACTAGCGGGAGCTACAATGAGCAGTTCTTC. Protein: CAINPGTSGSYNEQFF.